This T cell receptor beta chain was captured in a study of T-cell reconstitution after alpha-beta-depleted transplantation in children. Study-level results: Diversity and T-cell counts at one year after transplant derived mostly from new T cells. Day-60 TCRbeta diversity that was high in some patients was derived from surviving recipient T cells and thymic progenitors. By about two months after transplant, alpha-beta T cells reportedly arose from several hundred graft clones that had expanded.

This clonotype was found many times. Antigen: not known. Unique molecular identifiers were used to barcode this TCRbeta library. One entry per CDR3 protein results from TCRdb running MiXCR on the PCR reads. The sample has roughly 350,000 distinct CDR3 sequences; 16% are singletons. The receptor comes from a male patient between 2 and 15 years old who had a stem cell transplant for acute lymphoblastic leukemia, so the T cells may come from the graft donor. The source was PBMCs, mostly from graft donor cells, collected 360 days after TCRalphabeta/CD19-depleted stem cell transplant.

The CDR3 DNA sequence: TGCAGCGTTGGATCGGGGAATACTCCCATAGACGAGCAGTACTTC. Protein sequence: CSVGSGNTPIDEQYF. V and J are TRBV29-1 and TRBJ2-7, with a weak D call TRBD2 (5 bases). This CDR3 has 15 residues. V was clipped by 4 bases and J by 5 bases, with 21 bases between them. Germline V CDR1 and CDR2: SQVTM, ANQGSEA.